This T cell receptor beta chain was identified during a study of T cell repertoires in cytomegalovirus infection (dated by TCRdb to about 2019). With regard to the full study: Recently identified HLA-C-restricted CMV epitopes, whose presentation resists viral immunomodulation, were targeted by peptide stimulations together with well-studied HLA-B-restricted epitopes. The HLA type of each donor mattered for the analysis, because public TCR beta signatures pointed to carriage of CMV infection along with the matching HLA type. Overall study outcomes, separate from this receptor: Cumulative frequency of public TCR beta family members discriminated carriers of CMV infection plus the relevant HLA type in this cohort and an independent roughly 320-donor cohort. In the ex vivo response, HLA-C-restricted CMV-specific TCR beta clonotypes were dominant, and in two of eight donors the single most frequent clonotype came from this HLA-C-restricted group.

From the cysteine up to the phenylalanine, the CDR3 has a length of 15 residues. The kept DNA is CDR3 alone, 45 bases in frame from the first base. Via the germline V gene, CDR1 is MNHEY and CDR2 SVGEGT. V is pruned by 2 bases and J by 5 bases, leaving 8 bases of the junction without a gene match. This clonotype occurred a few times. Its antigen is currently not known. Within one base of it there is no much larger clone, and no base qualities were kept. This sample's treatment or condition label indicates: in vitro stimulation with specific CMV peptide epitopes to enrich CMV-specific T cells. The listed sequencing device is Illumina HiSeq 1500. TCRdb reprocessing: public reads trimmed at Q25 with fastp, clones called with MiXCR, in-frame beta chains kept. Here each entry gathers all rows of one CDR3 protein and keeps the most common genes and DNA. This sample is represented by approximately 340,000 distinct CDR3 sequences; 25% to 30% of them were singletons. The top ten clones comprise 15% to 25% of the sample.

The chain links TRBV6-2 or TRBV6-3 with TRBJ1-1, with 7 middle bases fitting TRBD1. The sequenced sample was cultured PBMCs, obtained from culture after CMV antigen stimulation. The clonotype was recovered from a human donor in good health (CMV status not recorded). Some clones in this sample may be carry-over from other donors' samples. For the CDR3, the sequence is CASSYQGVSFTEAFF. DNA sequence: TGTGCCAGCAGTTACCAGGGGGTGAGTTTTACTGAAGCTTTCTTT.